This T cell receptor beta chain was recovered during a study of cytomegalovirus exposure and HLA in healthy donors. The overall study: Later analysis reported that the 120 or so validation repertoires shared the platform of the approximately 620 first-cohort repertoires.

The germline V gene has CDR1 MGHDK and CDR2 SYGVNS. The CDR3 covers 14 residues. Clones were read by immunoSEQ multiplex PCR, and TCRdb kept only the in-frame ones, dropping some. The repertoire holds over 150,000 clones, with around nine tenths as singletons. Study outcomes and limitations: It was confirmed in vitro that a few of the CMV-associated chains were specific for CMV antigens. Subsequent analysis showed first-cohort TCR clusters tending to co-occur in 120 validation repertoires.

It was the approximately 130-subject validation cohort, separate from the roughly 700-subject first cohort, to which the donors belonged. As to this clone: Antigen: not known.

The V gene is TRBV25-1, the J gene TRBJ2-4, with a weak D call TRBD1 (5 bases). Sequencing was done on a sample of PBMCs. The receptor was derived from a woman younger than 30 in good health and CMV-seronegative. The CDR3 sequence is CAVRVPRGKNIQYF. The DNA of the CDR3 is TGTGCTGTACGAGTGCCTAGGGGCAAAAACATTCAGTACTTC.